This is a list of T cell receptor beta chains from one sample in a study of cytomegalovirus exposure and HLA in healthy donors. Method: immunoSEQ multiplex PCR; TCRdb's copy keeps in-frame clones and lacks some. The repertoire has around 170,000 clones, over 75% of them found once; the top ten carry 2% to 2.5%. Sequenced sample: PBMCs. Receptor source: a man aged 60-69 years in good health and CMV-seronegative. The CDR3 runs from the conserved cysteine through the conserved F or W. D genes are given only for firm matches. Not all rows give a size; the values are once, few, many and, for expanded clones, a class.

>TRBJ2-7|TRBV5-5|NA|TRBD1
TGTGCCAGCAGCTTGGCCACTGACAGGGACTACGAGCAGTACTTC
CASSLATDRDYEQYF
>TRBJ1-5|TRBV28|NA|TRBD1
TGTGCCAGCGCCCCAGGGGGTGTGAGCAATCAGCCCCAGCATTTT
CASAPGGVSNQPQHF
>TRBJ1-5|TRBV4-1|NA|NA
TGCGCCAGCAGCCTAAGGGAGGGGGAATCGGATCAGCCCCAGCATTTT
CASSLREGESDQPQHF
>TRBJ2-1|TRBV4-1|NA|TRBD1
TGCGCCAGCAGCCATGTGGACAGGGCCGCGGAGAATGAGCAGTTCTTC
CASSHVDRAAENEQFF
>TRBJ2-1|TRBV30|few|NA
TGTGCCTGGAGTGTAGCGCTGACCTACAATGAGCAGTTCTTC
CAWSVALTYNEQFF
>TRBJ2-3|TRBV27|NA|TRBD2
TGTGCCAGCAGTGGGCGGACTAGCGGGAGCACAGATACGCAGTATTTT
CASSGRTSGSTDTQYF
>TRBJ2-7|TRBV30|NA|NA
TGTGCCTGTCGAGATAGCATCGAGCAGTACTTC
CACRDSIEQYF
>TRBJ2-2|TRBV7-6|once|NA
TGTGCCAGCAGCTTAGGGCCGACCGGGGAGCTGTTTTTT
CASSLGPTGELFF
>TRBJ2-1|TRBV10-1|NA|TRBD2
TGCGCCAGCAGTGAGTCGGCTAGCGGTTACAATGAGCAGTTCTTC
CASSESASGYNEQFF
>TRBJ1-1|TRBV7-2|NA|NA
TGTGCCAGCAGCTTAGATTTCCTGCGGGCTTTCTTT
CASSLDFLRAFF
>TRBJ2-1|TRBV7-6|NA|TRBD2
TGTGCCAGCAGCTTAGCGGGCGGGAGGTACAATGAGCAGTTCTTC
CASSLAGGRYNEQFF
>TRBJ1-6|TRBV6-5|NA|TRBD1
TGTGCCAGCAGTCCTCCTACAGGGGGCTTCTCACCCCTCCACTTT
CASSPPTGGFSPLHF
>TRBJ2-7|TRBV6-5|NA|TRBD2
TGTGCCAGCAGTTCCCGCGCGGGAGGCACCTACGAGCAGTACTTC
CASSSRAGGTYEQYF
>TRBJ2-3|TRBV4-2|once|NA
TGTGCCAGCAGCCAAGGACAGGCGTACACAGATACGCAGTATTTT
CASSQGQAYTDTQYF
>TRBJ2-1|TRBV7-2|NA|TRBD2
TGTGCCAGCAGCACGAGGCTAGCGGGAATCGGGACGTACAATGAGCAGTTCTTC
CASSTRLAGIGTYNEQFF
>TRBJ2-7|TRBV5-6|NA|TRBD1
TGTGCCAGCAGCCCCTACAGGGGGCTCGAGCAGTACTTC
CASSPYRGLEQYF
>TRBJ2-3|TRBV9|NA|TRBD2
TGTGCCAGCAGCCCTCAGCGGGGGGGCCTTGATACGCAGTATTTT
CASSPQRGGLDTQYF
>TRBJ2-2|TRBV10-1|few|TRBD1
TGCGCCAGCAAAGGGACAGGCACCACCGGGGAGCTGTTTTTT
CASKGTGTTGELFF
>TRBJ2-1|TRBV4-1|NA|NA
TGCGCCAGCAGCCATGGGACTGGCAGAGGCGATGAGCAGTTCTTC
CASSHGTGRGDEQFF
>TRBJ1-2|TRBV27|NA|NA
TGTGCCAGCAGTTTCTCTAGCCCAGGGGTAACTGGCTACACCTTC
CASSFSSPGVTGYTF
>TRBJ2-5|TRBV7-2|NA|NA
TGTGCCAGCAGCCGACCCGGGGAGACCCAGTACTTC
CASSRPGETQYF
>TRBJ2-3|TRBV5-6|NA|TRBD1
TGTGCCAGCAGCTTGGGGCAGGGGGCCCGTACGCAGTATTTT
CASSLGQGARTQYF
>TRBJ2-5|TRBV7-6|NA|TRBD2
TGTGCCAGCTCCAAGCCCCCTAGCGGAGAGACCCAGTACTTC
CASSKPPSGETQYF
>TRBJ1-2|TRBV29-1|NA|TRBD1
TGCAGCGTTGAACAAGACAGGGTCGGCTACACCTTC
CSVEQDRVGYTF
>TRBJ2-7|TRBV10-3|NA|TRBD1
TGTGCCATCAGGCCGGGACAGTCCTCCTACGAGCAGTACTTC
CAIRPGQSSYEQYF
>TRBJ1-5|TRBV6-1|NA|NA
TGTGCCAGCAGCGTCCAAGGAGTGCAGCCCCAGCATTTT
CASSVQGVQPQHF
>TRBJ1-3|TRBV5-1|NA|NA
TGCGCCAGCAGCTTTGGAGTATCTGGAAACACCATATATTTT
CASSFGVSGNTIYF
>TRBJ2-5|TRBV6-1|once|TRBD1
TGTGCCAGCAGTGAAGTTGGGCAGGGGGCCGTGACCCAGTACTTC
CASSEVGQGAVTQYF
>TRBJ2-7|TRBV5-1|NA|TRBD1
TGCGCCAGCAGCTTGGGGCAGGGGGCCTACGAGCAGTACTTC
CASSLGQGAYEQYF
>TRBJ1-4|TRBV11-2|once|TRBD1
TGTGCCAGCAGCTTAGATTTCGGGACAGGGGTAGAAAAACTGTTTTTT
CASSLDFGTGVEKLFF
>TRBJ1-6|TRBV6-6|few|NA
TGTGCCAGCAGCTCTACAGACAGTCCGGCCGATTCACCCCTCAACTTT
CASSSTDSPADSPLNF
>TRBJ1-1|TRBV7-9|NA|TRBD1
TGTTCCAGCAGAACAGGGGCCACTGAAGCTTTCTTT
CSSRTGATEAFF
>TRBJ2-7|TRBV7-6|NA|NA
TGTGCCAGCAGCTTAGCAGGAGGCTACGAGCAGTACTTC
CASSLAGGYEQYF
>TRBJ2-5|TRBV5-4|NA|NA
TGTGCCAGCAGCCGCTCCCGGGACCAAGAGACCCAGTACTTC
CASSRSRDQETQYF
>TRBJ1-2|TRBV4-1|NA|NA
TGCGCCAGCAGCCAAGATTTCCGAGGAACCAGCTATGGCTACACCTTC
CASSQDFRGTSYGYTF
>TRBJ1-6|TRBV4-1|NA|NA
TGCGCCAGCGGAGTTAGGAATTCACCCCTCCACTTT
CASGVRNSPLHF
>TRBJ1-1|TRBV19|few|TRBD1
TGTGCCAGTAGTGTGGACAGGGGGCGGACTGAAGCTTTCTTT
CASSVDRGRTEAFF
>TRBJ1-2|TRBV9|once|TRBD1
TGTGCCAGCGGCAAACAGGGGGCTGTGTCATATGGCTACACCTTC
CASGKQGAVSYGYTF
>TRBJ1-1|TRBV5-1|NA|NA
TGCGCCAGCAGCTTAGATACAGGCATCCCGTCGAACACTGAAGCTTTCTTT
CASSLDTGIPSNTEAFF
>TRBJ2-3|TRBV10-1|NA|NA
TGCGCCAGCAGTGAGTCATGGTTCGGGGTCGGACTCGCAACAGATACGCAGTATTTT
CASSESWFGVGLATDTQYF
>TRBJ2-7|TRBV19|NA|TRBD1
TGTGCCAGTAGTATCGGGACAGGGGGCTCGGACGAGCAGTACTTC
CASSIGTGGSDEQYF
>TRBJ2-7|TRBV7-6|NA|TRBD2
TGTGCCAGCAGCATTTTAGCGGGGGCCGCCGAGCAGTACTTC
CASSILAGAAEQYF
>TRBJ1-3|TRBV11-2|NA|TRBD1
TGTGCCAGCAGCCCACTGACAGGGAACGGAAACACCATATATTTT
CASSPLTGNGNTIYF
>TRBJ2-1|TRBV4-1|NA|TRBD2
TGCGCCAGCAGCCAGGGACTAGCCATAACCTACAATGAGCAGTTCTTC
CASSQGLAITYNEQFF
>TRBJ2-1|TRBV11-1|NA|TRBD2
TGTGCCAGCAGCTCCAACCCCCTAGCGGGAGGCAATGAGCAGTTCTTC
CASSSNPLAGGNEQFF
>TRBJ1-2|TRBV2|few|TRBD1
TGTGCCAGCATGACAGGGGGCAACTATGGCTACACCTTC
CASMTGGNYGYTF
>TRBJ1-4|TRBV7-9|NA|TRBD1
TGTGCCAGCCTCAGGGGGTCGGCAACTAATGAAAAACTGTTTTTT
CASLRGSATNEKLFF
>TRBJ1-1|TRBV29-1|NA|NA
TGCAGCGTCACTAGGGGCACAGGGTTTGAAGCTTTCTTT
CSVTRGTGFEAFF
>TRBJ1-6|TRBV19|NA|NA
TGTGCCAGTAGTCCCGGGACTCAGAATGTATATAATTCACCCCTCCACTTT
CASSPGTQNVYNSPLHF
>TRBJ1-2|TRBV27|NA|NA
TGTGCCAGCAGTCCGGGATTCGCACGTCACTATGGCTACACCTTC
CASSPGFARHYGYTF
>TRBJ2-1|TRBV2|NA|NA
TGTGCCAGCATGCCCCGGCTAGGGGAGGACAATGAGCAGTTCTTC
CASMPRLGEDNEQFF
>TRBJ2-2|TRBV2|NA|NA
TGTGCCAGCAGAGAACAGTACACCGGGGAGCTGTTTTTT
CASREQYTGELFF
>TRBJ2-7|TRBV5-1|NA|NA
TGCGCCAGCAGCTTGGCAGGACAGACCTACGAGCAGTACTTC
CASSLAGQTYEQYF
>TRBJ1-1|TRBV5-4|NA|TRBD1
TGTGCCAGCAGCCTGGACAGGGGTGAAGCTTTCTTT
CASSLDRGEAFF
>TRBJ2-6|TRBV21-1|NA|NA
TGTGCCAGCAGCGCACCGGGACAGGGGATAGCATCTGGGGCCAACGTCCTGACTTTC
CASSAPGQGIASGANVLTF
>TRBJ1-2|TRBV2|NA|NA
TGTGCCAGCAGTGAAGGGGCAGTGAACTATGGCTACACCTTC
CASSEGAVNYGYTF
>TRBJ1-1|TRBV28|NA|TRBD1
TGTGCCAGCAGTTTCCGGGCCACAGGGGGCGCAGGGGAAGCTTTCTTT
CASSFRATGGAGEAFF